Shown below are 9 T cell receptor beta chains from a single sample sequenced in a study of T cell clones after liver transplantation. Profiled with immunoSEQ multiplex PCR; TCRdb holds only in-frame clones, not every one. Among fewer than 80,000 clones, about 85% were seen once, and the ten largest hold under 2.5%. The material sequenced was CD4+ T cells from blood, taken around 50 months after liver transplant. All receptors come from a human patient who received a liver transplant. The T cells may partly be graft donor cells.

The V gene is TRBV19, the J gene TRBJ1-4, with 8 nucleotides matching TRBD1. The CDR3 length is 15 residues. V lost 5 bases to trimming and J lost 8 bases; unmatched junction nucleotides: 10. The germline gives CDR1 LNHDA, CDR2 SQIVND (reference sequence). The CDR3 region is CASSLGTGHREKLFF. For the CDR3, the DNA is TGTGCCAGTAGTCTCGGGACAGGCCATAGGGAAAAACTGTTTTTT. Supplemented by reference TRBV19 and TRBJ1-4, the full variable domain reads DGGITQSPKYLFRKEGQNVTLSCEQNLNHDAMYWYRQDPGQGLRLIYYSQIVNDFQKGDIAEGYSVSREKKESFPLTVTSAQKNPTAFYLCASSLGTGHREKLFFGSGTQLSVL.

V and J are TRBV5-1 and TRBJ2-7; no clear D gene. Trimming stripped 0 bases from V and 2 bases from J, with 9 bases between. CDR1 and CDR2 from the germline V gene are SGHRS and YFSETQ. The CDR3 covers 14 residues. CDR3 DNA sequence: TGCGCCAGCAGCTTGGTAGTCACTACCTACGAGCAGTACTTC. As protein: CASSLVVTTYEQYF.

This clone has a single count. The genes are TRBV28 and TRBJ1-1, with D unclear. This CDR3 has 14 amino acids. V lost 7 bases and J 1 base, leaving 13 bases between the germline ends. In germline, CDR1 is MDHEN, CDR2 SYDVKM. CDR3 sequence: CASISSVRNTEAFF. CDR3 sequence (DNA): TGTGCCAGCATTTCCTCGGTCCGGAACACTGAAGCTTTCTTT.

CDR3 protein: CASSPRQVNTEAFF. The CDR3, as DNA: TGTGCCAGCAGCCCCCGACAGGTGAACACTGAAGCTTTCTTT. The chain uses TRBV11-1 and TRBJ1-1; possibly TRBD1 for D (6 bases). Looked up from germline, CDR1 is SGHAT and CDR2 is FQDESV (reference sequence). Trimming took off 5 bases at V and 0 bases at J, with 10 bases between the two ends. The CDR3 totals 14 residues.

V usage is TRBV4-2 and J usage is TRBJ2-5; 9 bases align to TRBD2. CDR3 length: 16 residues. The V segment lost 0 bases and the J segment 1 base; nucleotides outside the gene matches: 3. Germline CDR1 is LGHNA and CDR2 is YNFKEQ. The chain's CDR3 is CASSQDVTSGQETQYF. Here the CDR3 DNA reads TGTGCCAGCAGCCAAGATGTGACTAGCGGCCAAGAGACCCAGTACTTC.

This clone was detected only once. The CDR3 DNA sequence: TGTGCCAGCAGTGACCGGACAGCCGGTCAGCCCCAGCATTTT. It codes for CASSDRTAGQPQHF. This rearrangement joins TRBV6-5 to TRBJ1-5; a possible D gene is TRBD1 (6 bases). Germline V CDR1 and CDR2: MNHEY, SVGAGI. The CDR3 is 14 residues long. Trimming removed 5 bases from V and 6 bases from J, with 14 bases in between.

This chain joins TRBV30 and TRBJ1-1; the D is unclear. Trimming stripped 1 base from V and 1 base from J, with 10 bases between. The germline V gene encodes CDR1 GTSNPN and CDR2 SVGIG (reference sequence). The CDR3 covers 14 residues. The CDR3 region has the DNA TGTGCCTGGAGTGCGCTGGGTCCGAACACTGAAGCTTTCTTT. Protein sequence: CAWSALGPNTEAFF. The full variable domain, rest sourced from reference TRBV30 and TRBJ1-1, is SQTIHQWPATLVQPVGSPLSLECTVEGTSNPNLYWYRQAAGRGLQLLFYSVGIGQISSEVPQNLSASRPQDRQFILSSKKLLLSDSGFYLCAWSALGPNTEAFFGQGTRLTVV.

The chain joins TRBV7-6 to TRBJ2-3; the match to TRBD2 covers 12 bases. The CDR3 is 16 residues long. V shed 5 bases, J shed 3 bases, and the junction held 6 bases outside the gene matches. From germline, CDR1 is SGHVS and CDR2 FNYEAQ. The CDR3 here is CASSILAGGGTDTQYF. DNA of the CDR3: TGTGCCAGCAGCATACTAGCGGGAGGAGGGACAGATACGCAGTATTTT.

The genes are TRBV18 and TRBJ2-1; TRBD2 matches 8 bases. V lost 3 bases and J lost 4; bases outside the gene matches: 8. The CDR3 spans 16 residues. The germline V gene has CDR1 KGHSH and CDR2 LQKENI. The CDR3 reads CASSPWGREDYNEQFF. Here the CDR3 DNA reads TGTGCCAGCTCACCTTGGGGGCGGGAGGATTACAATGAGCAGTTCTTC.